These T cell receptor beta chains were read from a single sample in a study of blood T cell repertoires in COVID-19. Assay used: immunoSEQ multiplex PCR; TCRdb lists only in-frame clones, some missing. The sample shows around 180,000 clones, approximately 78% of them seen only once. The sample consisted of peripheral blood. Receptors originate from an elderly woman with COVID-19, enrolled during active disease. Both conserved end residues are part of each CDR3.

V: TRBV7-2
J: TRBJ2-7
CDR3: CASSLEGVREQYF

V: TRBV7-6
J: TRBJ2-7
CDR3: CASSLGRFYEQYF

V: TRBV28
J: TRBJ1-5
CDR3: CASSRRDRGIYYGNQPQHF

V: TRBV5-1
J: TRBJ2-3
CDR3: CASRLASTDTQYF

V: TRBV10-3
J: TRBJ2-3
CDR3: CAISESGGATQYF

V: TRBV10-3
J: TRBJ1-1
CDR3: CAISESGRERNTEAFF

V: TRBV3-1/TRBV3-2
J: TRBJ1-1
CDR3: CASSLTQGGTEAFF

V: TRBV19
J: TRBJ2-2
CDR3: CASSNRDWNTGELFF

V: TRBV28
J: TRBJ2-2
CDR3: CASKTPHRDRANTGELFF

V: TRBV28
J: TRBJ1-5
CDR3: CASSPSYIPLDQPQHF

V: TRBV5-5
J: TRBJ2-5
CDR3: CASTPDLAANIEETQYF

V: TRBV19
J: TRBJ1-1
CDR3: CASSSYRGRNTEAFF

V: TRBV5-1
J: TRBJ2-1
CDR3: CASSIGGGTSYNEQFF

V: TRBV11-3
J: TRBJ1-6
CDR3: CASSTETGINSPLHF

V: TRBV5-6
J: TRBJ1-1
CDR3: CASSLTPWAGATEAFF

V: TRBV18
J: TRBJ1-2
CDR3: CASSPTGGHGYTF

V: TRBV5-8
J: TRBJ1-2
CDR3: CASSLGSAKGYTF

V: TRBV5-6
J: TRBJ2-2
CDR3: CASSFGLAGWGTGELFF

V: TRBV28
J: TRBJ2-3
CDR3: CASSFAGVADTQYF

V: TRBV24-1
J: TRBJ2-7
CDR3: CATSVMDSYEQYF

V: TRBV2
J: TRBJ2-3
CDR3: CASSGRDPVWADTQYF

V: TRBV5-8
J: TRBJ2-7
CDR3: CASSLGRWSGGTSYEQYF

V: TRBV28
J: TRBJ2-2
CDR3: CASTNLSPGLAGTGELFF

V: TRBV13
J: TRBJ2-5
CDR3: CASSLRRGAGETQYF

V: TRBV7-9
J: TRBJ2-7
CDR3: CASSLPGSGEQYF

V: TRBV3-1/TRBV3-2
J: TRBJ2-4
CDR3: CASSQDFGERGTKNIQYF

V: TRBV3-1/TRBV3-2
J: TRBJ2-4
CDR3: CASSQGLSIQYF

V: TRBV6-5
J: TRBJ1-1
CDR3: CASRWTGGAPEAFF